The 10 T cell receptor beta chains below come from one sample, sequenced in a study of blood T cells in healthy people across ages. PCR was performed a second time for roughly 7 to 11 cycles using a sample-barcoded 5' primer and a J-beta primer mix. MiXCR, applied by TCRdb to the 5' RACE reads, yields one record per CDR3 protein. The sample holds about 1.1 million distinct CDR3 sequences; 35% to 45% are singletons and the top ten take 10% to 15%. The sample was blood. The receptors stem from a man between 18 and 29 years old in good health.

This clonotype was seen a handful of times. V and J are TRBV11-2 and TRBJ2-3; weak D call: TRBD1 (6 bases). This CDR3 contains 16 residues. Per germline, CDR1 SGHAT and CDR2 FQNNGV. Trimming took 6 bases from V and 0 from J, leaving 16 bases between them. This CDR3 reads CASSLRGQSSTDTQYF. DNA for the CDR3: TGTGCCAGCAGTCTGAGGGGACAATCTAGCACAGATACGCAGTATTTT.

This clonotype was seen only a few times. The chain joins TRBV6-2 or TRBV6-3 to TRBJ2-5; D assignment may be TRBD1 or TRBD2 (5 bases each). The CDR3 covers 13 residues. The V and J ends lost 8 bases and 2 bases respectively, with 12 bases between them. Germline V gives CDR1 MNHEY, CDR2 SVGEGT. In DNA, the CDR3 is TGTGCCAGCGGGGGAGCTACACAAGAGACCCAGTACTTC. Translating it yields CASGGATQETQYF.

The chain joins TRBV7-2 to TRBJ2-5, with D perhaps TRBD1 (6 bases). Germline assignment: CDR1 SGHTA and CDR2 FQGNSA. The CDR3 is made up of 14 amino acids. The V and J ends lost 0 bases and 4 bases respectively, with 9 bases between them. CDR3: CASSLADSLETQYF. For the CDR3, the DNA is TGTGCCAGCAGCTTAGCGGACAGCCTAGAGACCCAGTACTTC.

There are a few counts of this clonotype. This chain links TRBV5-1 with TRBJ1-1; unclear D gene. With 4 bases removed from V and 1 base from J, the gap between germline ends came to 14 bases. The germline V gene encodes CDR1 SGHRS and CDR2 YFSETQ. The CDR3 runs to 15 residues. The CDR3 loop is CASSAPGRGNTEAFF. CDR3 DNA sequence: TGCGCCAGCAGCGCTCCGGGGAGAGGGAACACTGAAGCTTTCTTT.

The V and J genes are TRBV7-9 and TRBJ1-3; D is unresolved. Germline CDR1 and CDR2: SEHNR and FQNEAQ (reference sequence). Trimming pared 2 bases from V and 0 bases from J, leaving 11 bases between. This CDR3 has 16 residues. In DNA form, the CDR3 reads TGTGCCAGCAGCTTAAATAATCGGTACTCTGGAAACACCATATATTTT. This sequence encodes CASSLNNRYSGNTIYF.

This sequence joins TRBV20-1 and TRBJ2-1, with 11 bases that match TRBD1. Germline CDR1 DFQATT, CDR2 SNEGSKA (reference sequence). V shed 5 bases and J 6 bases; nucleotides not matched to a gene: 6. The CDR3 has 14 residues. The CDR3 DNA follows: TGCAGTGCTCTTCGGACAGGGGGCTTCAATGAGCAGTTCTTC. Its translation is CSALRTGGFNEQFF.

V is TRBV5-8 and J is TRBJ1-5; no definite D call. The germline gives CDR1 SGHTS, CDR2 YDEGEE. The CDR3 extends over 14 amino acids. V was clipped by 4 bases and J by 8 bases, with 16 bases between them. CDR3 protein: CASSNSEGLEPQHF. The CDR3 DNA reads TGTGCCAGCAGCAATTCGGAGGGTTTGGAGCCCCAGCATTTT.

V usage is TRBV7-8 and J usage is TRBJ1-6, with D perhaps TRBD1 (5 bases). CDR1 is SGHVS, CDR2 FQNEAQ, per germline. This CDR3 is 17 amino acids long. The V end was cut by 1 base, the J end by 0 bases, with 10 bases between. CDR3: CASSLVGASSYNSPLHF. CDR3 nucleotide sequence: TGTGCCAGCAGCTTAGTAGGGGCAAGCTCCTATAATTCACCCCTCCACTTT.

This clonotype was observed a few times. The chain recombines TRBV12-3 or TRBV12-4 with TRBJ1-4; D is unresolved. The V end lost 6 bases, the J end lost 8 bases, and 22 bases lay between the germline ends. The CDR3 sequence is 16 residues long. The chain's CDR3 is CASRPVGSGLREKLFF. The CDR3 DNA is TGTGCCAGCAGACCCGTCGGTTCGGGTTTGAGAGAAAAACTGTTTTTT.

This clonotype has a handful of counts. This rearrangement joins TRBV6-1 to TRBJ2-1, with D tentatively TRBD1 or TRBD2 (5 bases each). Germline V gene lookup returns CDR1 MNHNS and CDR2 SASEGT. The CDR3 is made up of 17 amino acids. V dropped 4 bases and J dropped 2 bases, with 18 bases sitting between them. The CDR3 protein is CASSALPGTQPYNEQFF. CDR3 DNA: TGTGCCAGCAGTGCCCTGCCCGGGACCCAGCCCTACAATGAGCAGTTCTTC.